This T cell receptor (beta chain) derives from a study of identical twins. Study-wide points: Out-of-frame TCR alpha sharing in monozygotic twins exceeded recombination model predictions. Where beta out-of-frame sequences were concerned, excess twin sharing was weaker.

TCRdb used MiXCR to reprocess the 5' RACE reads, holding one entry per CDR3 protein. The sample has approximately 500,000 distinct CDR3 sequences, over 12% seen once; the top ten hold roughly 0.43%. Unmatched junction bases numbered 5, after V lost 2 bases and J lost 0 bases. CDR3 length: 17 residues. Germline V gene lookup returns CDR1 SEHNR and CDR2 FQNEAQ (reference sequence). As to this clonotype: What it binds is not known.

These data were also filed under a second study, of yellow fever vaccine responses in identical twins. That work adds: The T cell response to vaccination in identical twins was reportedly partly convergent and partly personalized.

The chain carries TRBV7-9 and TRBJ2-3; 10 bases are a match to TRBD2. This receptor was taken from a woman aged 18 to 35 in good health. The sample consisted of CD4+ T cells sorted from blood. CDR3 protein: CASSLSLAGVSTDTQYF. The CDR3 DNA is TGTGCCAGCAGCTTATCCCTAGCGGGAGTAAGCACAGATACGCAGTATTTT.